Each of the 15 T cell receptor beta chains below was sequenced from the same sample in a study of T cells after yellow fever vaccination. TCRdb re-called the 5' RACE reads through MiXCR, storing one row per CDR3 protein. This repertoire shows more than 55,000 distinct CDR3 sequences, 7.4% found once; its top ten account for 35% to 40%. This sample comprised CD8+ T cells sorted from PBMCs, obtained 15 days after the yellow fever booster vaccination. Every receptor here comes from a young man who received the YFV17D yellow fever vaccine.

The sample holds a few counts of this clonotype. The genes are TRBV19 and TRBJ1-1; no clear D. Trimming removed 10 bases from V and 6 bases from J, with 12 bases in between. The CDR3 is 11 amino acids. Germline V CDR1 and CDR2: LNHDA, SQIVND (reference sequence). Here the CDR3 DNA reads TGTGCCACGAACACGGGCTCTGAAGCTTTCTTT. It encodes CATNTGSEAFF.

This clonotype appeared many times. The rearrangement uses TRBV5-1 and TRBJ2-7; D unresolved. The germline V gene encodes CDR1 SGHRS and CDR2 YFSETQ. The V end was cut by 3 bases, the J end by 3 bases, with 16 bases between. The CDR3 covers 15 residues. The CDR3 protein is CASSSWGSGNYEQYF. Written as DNA, the CDR3 is TGCGCCAGCAGCTCCTGGGGATCGGGTAACTACGAGCAGTACTTC. Looking up the rest from reference TRBV5-1 and TRBJ2-7 gives the full variable domain: KAGVTQTPRYLIKTRGQQVTLSCSPISGHRSVSWYQQTPGQGLQFLFEYFSETQRNKGNFPGRFSGRQFSNSRSEMNVSTLELGDSALYLCASSSWGSGNYEQYFGPGTRLTVT.

This clonotype was counted a single time. Being one base from a much bigger clone, this may be a read error. CDR3 sequence: CASSPSRGAGAEAFF. The CDR3 bases are TGCGCCAGCAGCCCTTCGAGAGGGGCGGGCGCTGAAGCTTTCTTT. The chain links TRBV5-1 to TRBJ1-1, with D perhaps matching TRBD1 (5 bases). Deletions cut 4 bases from V and 6 bases from J, with 19 bases between. CDR3 length equals 15 residues. CDR1 is SGHRS and CDR2 is YFSETQ in the germline V gene.

The V gene is TRBV5-1, the J gene TRBJ2-2, with D unclear. V shed 5 bases and J shed 6 bases, with 8 bases lying between them. This CDR3 region has 12 residues. In germline, CDR1 is SGHRS, CDR2 YFSETQ. The CDR3 DNA reads TGCGCCAGCAGGGCTGGAGCCGGGGAGCTGTTTTTT. Residues: CASRAGAGELFF.

The rearrangement uses TRBV19 and TRBJ1-1, with no clear D. Germline CDR1 reads LNHDA; CDR2 reads SQIVND (reference sequence). CDR3 length equals 12 residues. Between the trimmed V and J ends, which lost 5 bases and 7 bases, there was a span of 11 bases. The CDR3 sequence is CASSWADFEAFF. The CDR3 DNA sequence: TGTGCCAGTAGTTGGGCAGACTTTGAAGCTTTCTTT.

This clonotype occurred many times. This chain joins TRBV12-3 or TRBV12-4 and TRBJ1-5, with TRBD1 matching over 8 bases. The J segment lost 7 bases and the V segment lost 2 bases, leaving 7 bases of the junction unmatched. There are 15 residues in the CDR3. CDR3 sequence reads: CASSLTTGGLQPQHF. The CDR3 nucleotides are TGTGCCAGCAGTTTAACCACAGGGGGATTGCAGCCCCAGCATTTT.

There are many counts of this clonotype. The J gene is TRBJ2-2, the V gene TRBV15; 9 bases map to TRBD1. In germline, CDR1 is LNHNV, CDR2 YYDKDF (reference sequence). With 5 bases clipped from V and 7 bases from J, the junction kept 8 bases outside the gene matches. There are 15 residues in the CDR3. The CDR3 nucleotides are TGTGCCACCAGCGTATGGGACAGGGCCGGCGGGGAGCTGTTTTTT. This encodes CATSVWDRAGGELFF.

This clonotype was observed at least ten times. V is TRBV12-3 or TRBV12-4 and J is TRBJ1-2, with D uncertain. V was clipped by 6 bases and J by 4 bases, with 18 bases between them. The CDR3 runs 15 residues. CDR3 coding DNA: TGTGCCAGCAGCCTAGGACCCCCGTTCTCCTATGGCTACACCTTC. Amino acids: CASSLGPPFSYGYTF.

Ten or more counts support this clonotype. The V and J genes are TRBV14 and TRBJ2-3; D remains unclear. CDR1 and CDR2 from the germline V gene are SGHDN and FVKESK. The CDR3 is 12 amino acids. Trimming pared 3 bases from V and 7 bases from J, leaving 8 bases between. CDR3 residues: CASSQPGYTQYF. In DNA form, the CDR3 reads TGTGCCAGCAGCCAGCCGGGTTATACGCAGTATTTT.

There are many counts of this clonotype. V is TRBV20-1 and J is TRBJ2-7; a weak D match, TRBD2 (5 bases). Germline V gene lookup returns CDR1 DFQATT and CDR2 SNEGSKA (reference sequence). CDR3 size: 12 residues. The V end lost 0 bases, the J end lost 6 bases, and 9 bases lay between the germline ends. CDR3 sequence reads: CSARDEGSEQYF. CDR3 DNA sequence: TGCAGTGCTAGAGATGAGGGTAGCGAGCAGTACTTC.

At least ten counts were recorded for this clonotype. The chain employs TRBV7-2 and TRBJ2-7; 8 bases line up with TRBD2. Germline CDR1 and CDR2: SGHTA and FQGNSA. The V and J ends lost 1 base and 4 bases, in that order; junction bases with no gene match: 6. CDR3 length: 15 residues. CDR3 loop: CASSLGTSGLYEQYF. The CDR3 DNA follows: TGTGCCAGCAGCTTAGGCACTAGCGGTTTATACGAGCAGTACTTC.

This clonotype was counted ten times or more. The rearrangement uses TRBV29-1 and TRBJ2-1; 10 nucleotides align to TRBD2. The germline V gene has CDR1 SQVTM and CDR2 ANQGSEA. V lost 6 bases to trimming and J lost 9 bases; unmatched junction nucleotides: 5. The CDR3 contains 12 residues. CDR3 bases: TGCAGCGTGAATAGCGGGAGGACTGAGCAGTTCTTC. Residues: CSVNSGRTEQFF.

The chain couples TRBV20-1 to TRBJ2-4; 9 nucleotides agree with TRBD2. Losses at the gene ends were 3 bases for V and 0 bases for J; bases not matched to a gene: 6. Germline-derived CDR1 and CDR2 are DFQATT and SNEGSKA (reference sequence). The CDR3 contains 16 residues. Here the CDR3 DNA reads TGCAGTGCTAGTAGACTAGCGGAGTCAGCCAAAAACATTCAGTACTTC. Translated: CSASRLAESAKNIQYF.

This clonotype was seen many times. The chain uses TRBV10-2 and TRBJ2-1; D ambiguous. V dropped 6 bases and J dropped 8 bases, with 14 bases sitting between them. Germline CDR1 is WSHSY and CDR2 is SAAADI. This CDR3 spans 13 amino acids. This chain's CDR3 is CASRMTDTDEQFF. For the CDR3, the DNA is TGCGCCAGCAGGATGACCGATACCGATGAGCAGTTCTTC.

This clonotype was detected many times. The chain employs TRBV7-2 and TRBJ2-5, with D hard to call. The CDR3 runs 15 residues. CDR1 and CDR2 (germline): SGHTA, FQGNSA. V lost 0 bases and J 3 bases, leaving 11 bases between the germline ends. The CDR3 nucleotides read TGTGCCAGCAGCTTAGCCGGCGGCGAAGAAGAGACCCAGTACTTC. Translation: CASSLAGGEEETQYF.